The 29 T cell receptor beta chains below all came from one sample that was sequenced in a study of identical twins. TCRdb re-derived calls from the 5' RACE reads in MiXCR, one entry per CDR3 protein. The table lists 200,000 to 250,000 distinct CDR3 sequences, 8% to 11% of them singletons. What was sequenced was memory T cells sorted from blood. The source of these receptors is a man between 50 and 59 years old in good health.

This clonotype was seen repeatedly, ten times or more. The chain uses TRBV6-5 and TRBJ1-1; D unclear. The ends were cut back, 0 bases at V and 3 bases at J, with 5 bases in the middle. Looked up from germline, CDR1 is MNHEY and CDR2 is SVGAGI. This CDR3 is 13 amino acids long. This CDR3 is CASSYSTYTEAFF. DNA for the CDR3: TGTGCCAGCAGTTACTCGACATACACTGAAGCTTTCTTT.

The V call is TRBV21-1, the J call TRBJ2-1; whether TRBD2, the table's D call, matches the DNA was not checked. TRBV21-1 is termed a pseudogene. This CDR3 has 17 residues. CDR3 sequence reads: CASSDLLAGSSYNEQFF. The CDR3 DNA follows: TGTGCCAGCAGCGACCTACTAGCGGGGTCCTCCTACAATGAGCAGTTCTTC.

This clonotype was recorded many times. J is TRBJ2-1 and V is TRBV5-1; the match to TRBD2 covers 14 bases. With 4 bases clipped from V and 7 bases from J, the junction kept 13 bases outside the gene matches. Germline V CDR1 and CDR2: SGHRS, YFSETQ. CDR3 length: 18 amino acids. This chain's CDR3 is CASSQGLAGVFYGNEQFF. The CDR3 bases are TGCGCCAGCAGCCAGGGACTAGCGGGGGTCTTTTACGGGAATGAGCAGTTCTTC.

This clonotype has a handful of counts. The chain recombines TRBV15 with TRBJ1-5; D is ambiguous. Germline V gene sequence: CDR1 LNHNV, CDR2 YYDKDF (reference sequence). V lost 0 bases and J lost 7, with 13 bases in between. CDR3 length: 15 residues. The CDR3 loop reads CATSRDYNRGQPQHF. The CDR3 DNA is TGTGCCACCAGCAGAGATTACAATCGGGGACAGCCCCAGCATTTT.

This clonotype was seen repeatedly, ten times or more. This chain uses TRBV3-1 with TRBJ2-1, with D unclear. In germline, CDR1 is LGHDT, CDR2 YNNKEL (reference sequence). With 2 bases removed from V and 4 bases from J, the gap between germline ends came to 12 bases. This CDR3 is built from 15 residues. CDR3 sequence: CASSQTRYQYNEQFF. CDR3 in DNA: TGTGCCAGCAGCCAAACCCGCTACCAGTACAATGAGCAGTTCTTC.

The V call is TRBV20-1, the J call TRBJ2-1; no definite D call. The germline gives CDR1 DFQATT, CDR2 SNEGSKA (reference sequence). The CDR3 runs 10 residues. The V and J ends lost 6 bases and 9 bases respectively, with 9 bases between them. CDR3 sequence reads: CSAKVFEQFF. Written as DNA, the CDR3 is TGCAGTGCCAAAGTCTTTGAGCAGTTCTTC.

This clonotype occurred many times. The chain combines TRBV12-3 or TRBV12-4 with TRBJ1-6, with TRBD1 identical over 7 bases. The V gene end was trimmed by 3 bases and the J gene end by 14 bases; junction bases not matched to a gene: 10. The CDR3 has 14 residues. CDR3 sequence reads: CASSFEQGVLALHF. In DNA form, the CDR3 reads TGTGCCAGCAGTTTCGAGCAGGGGGTCTTGGCCCTCCACTTT.

This clonotype showed up many times. J is TRBJ1-1 and V is TRBV4-2; TRBD1 is a possible D gene (5 bases). Trimming left V 0 bases short and J 5 bases short, with 19 bases between. CDR3 length equals 17 residues. The V gene's germline CDR1 is LGHNA and CDR2 YNFKEQ. CDR3 loop: CASSQDQLRAGQTEAFF. CDR3 in DNA: TGTGCCAGCAGCCAAGATCAGCTCCGGGCAGGGCAAACTGAAGCTTTCTTT.

On this clonotype itself: A much bigger clone sits one base away, suggesting this may be a read error. V and J are TRBV10-2 and TRBJ2-3; D gene ambiguous. V was trimmed by 8 bases and J by 6 bases, leaving 6 bases between them. From germline, CDR1 is WSHSY and CDR2 SAAADI. This CDR3 region has 10 residues. CDR3 in DNA: TGCGCCAGCGAAAGGGATACGCAGTATTTT. The encoded protein is CASERDTQYF.

This clonotype was picked up many times. The chain is built from TRBV10-3 and TRBJ2-2, with D tentatively TRBD2 (6 bases). CDR1 is ENHRY, CDR2 SYGVKD, per germline. V was shortened by 7 bases and J by 4 bases, with 7 bases between the two germline ends. The CDR3 contains 12 residues. CDR3 DNA sequence: TGTGCCATCAACGGGGGCACCGGGGAGCTGTTTTTT. Translated, it gives CAINGGTGELFF.

This clonotype was observed at least ten times. The CDR3 is CASSNWGGGGTDTQYF. CDR3 nucleotide sequence: TGTGCCAGCAGCAATTGGGGTGGGGGGGGGACAGATACGCAGTATTTT. The chain couples TRBV11-2 to TRBJ2-3; 7 bases are a match to TRBD2. Germline V gene sequence: CDR1 SGHAT, CDR2 FQNNGV. The length of the CDR3 is 16 residues. Losses at the gene ends were 5 bases for V and 3 bases for J; bases not matched to a gene: 11.

The chain links TRBV20-1 to TRBJ2-3; 7 bases align to TRBD2. This CDR3 has 14 residues. V was clipped by 6 bases and J by 0 bases; unmatched bases: 6. Germline loops: CDR1 DFQATT, CDR2 SNEGSKA (reference sequence). CDR3 residues: CSATTGGSTDTQYF. DNA of the CDR3: TGCAGTGCAACGACGGGGGGTAGCACAGATACGCAGTATTTT.

The rearrangement joins TRBV3-1 to TRBJ2-7; possibly TRBD1 or TRBD2 for D (6 bases each). CDR1 and CDR2 from the germline V gene are LGHDT and YNNKEL (reference sequence). The CDR3 totals 13 residues. V shed 1 base and J shed 6 bases, with 10 bases lying between them. CDR3 DNA sequence: TGTGCCAGCAGCCAAGTCCCGGGGGCCGAGCAGTACTTC. Its translation is CASSQVPGAEQYF.

The chain joins TRBV5-6 to TRBJ2-1, with D possibly being TRBD1 or TRBD2 (5 bases each). V lost 4 bases, J lost 9 bases, and 17 bases lay in between. Germline CDR1 SGHDT, CDR2 YYEEEE. The CDR3 extends over 14 amino acids. The CDR3 region is CASSPRHGDLEQFF. The CDR3 nucleotides are TGTGCCAGCAGCCCCCGACATGGGGACCTTGAGCAGTTCTTC.

The chain carries TRBV11-1 and TRBJ2-1; 7 bases agree with TRBD1. Per the germline V gene, CDR1 is SGHAT and CDR2 is FQDESV (reference sequence). V lost 5 bases, J lost 9 bases, and 7 bases stayed unmatched. The CDR3 has 13 residues. The CDR3 DNA sequence: TGTGCCAGCAGCGCGACAGGGTTAGGTGAGCAGTTCTTC. It codes for CASSATGLGEQFF.

This clonotype was recorded at least ten times. The chain links TRBV28 to TRBJ2-3; possibly TRBD1 for D (5 bases). V was cut by 6 bases and J by 8 bases, with 12 bases left in between. This CDR3 has 12 amino acids. The germline V gene has CDR1 MDHEN and CDR2 SYDVKM. In DNA form, the CDR3 reads TGTGCCAGCAGCCCCCTACAGGCTACGCAGTATTTT. Translated: CASSPLQATQYF.

There are many counts of this clonotype. The chain employs TRBV4-1 and TRBJ2-1; no definite D call. Germline loops: CDR1 MGHRA, CDR2 YSYEKL. The CDR3 has 12 residues. The V gene lost 0 bases and the J gene lost 9 bases, with 6 bases spanning the gap. The CDR3: CASSQDMSEQFF. Written as DNA, the CDR3 is TGCGCCAGCAGCCAAGATATGAGTGAGCAGTTCTTC.

This clonotype was observed many times. The chain carries TRBV29-1 and TRBJ2-6; 9 nucleotides match TRBD2. CDR1 SQVTM and CDR2 ANQGSEA come from the germline V gene. Trimming removed 6 bases from V and 0 bases from J; junction bases left unmatched: 6. The CDR3 is made up of 16 amino acids. CDR3 sequence reads: CSVAGGRISGANVLTF. The CDR3, as DNA: TGCAGCGTGGCGGGGGGGCGGATCTCTGGGGCCAACGTCCTGACTTTC. Complete variable domain (other parts from reference TRBV29-1 and TRBJ2-6): SAVISQKPSRDICQRGTSLTIQCQVDSQVTMMFWYRQQPGQSLTLIATANQGSEATYESGFVIDKFPISRPNLTFSTLTVSNMSPEDSSIYLCSVAGGRISGANVLTFGAGSRLTVL.

This clonotype was counted between two and nine times. The V and J genes are TRBV7-2 and TRBJ1-6, with D unclear. CDR3 length: 12 residues. In germline, CDR1 is SGHTA, CDR2 FQGNSA. V lost 6 bases to trimming and J lost 12 bases, with 12 bases between them. The CDR3 DNA reads as TGTGCCAGCAGTGGATCTGTCTTACCCCTCCACTTT. Translated, it gives CASSGSVLPLHF.

The rearrangement joins TRBV10-3 to TRBJ1-2; no clear D. CDR3 length: 12 amino acids. V dropped 9 bases and J dropped 4 bases, with 12 bases sitting between them. CDR1 and CDR2 from the germline V gene are ENHRY and SYGVKD. CDR3: CAISSDFYGYTF. CDR3 nucleotides: TGTGCCATAAGTAGTGATTTCTATGGCTACACCTTC.

This clonotype was counted only a few times. The V gene is TRBV6-2 or TRBV6-3, the J gene TRBJ2-1; TRBD2 matches 14 bases. The CDR3 has 16 residues. J was trimmed by 8 bases and V by 6 bases; bases with no gene match: 9. Germline assignment: CDR1 MNHEY and CDR2 SVGEGT. CDR3 DNA: TGTGCCAGCAGCCACCCGACTAGCGGGGGGGTCTATGAGCAGTTCTTC. It specifies CASSHPTSGGVYEQFF.

This clonotype was counted a few times. The V gene is TRBV5-5, the J gene TRBJ2-3; 8 bases are shared with TRBD2. V lost 4 bases, J lost 4 bases, and 8 bases stayed unmatched. The V gene's germline CDR1 is SGHKS and CDR2 YYEKEE (reference sequence). The CDR3 runs to 15 residues. The CDR3 sequence: CASSLTSVRADTQYF. CDR3 nucleotides: TGTGCCAGCAGCCTGACTAGCGTTAGAGCAGATACGCAGTATTTT.

Concerning this clonotype itself: The junction departs from germline at one end; a sequencing error may be responsible. The chain uses TRBV7-7 and TRBJ2-5, with D perhaps TRBD1 or TRBD2 (5 bases each). The CDR3 covers 13 residues. Per germline, CDR1 SSHAT and CDR2 FNYEAQ (reference sequence). CDR3 sequence reads: CASSFSGTETQYF. In nucleotides, the CDR3 is TGTGCTAGCAGCTTCTCAGGGACGGAGACCCAGTACTTC.

The table lists this clonotype with many counts. The chain couples TRBV4-1 to TRBJ1-1; 7 bases agree with TRBD1. Germline-derived CDR1 and CDR2 are MGHRA and YSYEKL. V shed 5 bases and J 1 base; nucleotides not matched to a gene: 4. The CDR3 spans 14 residues. The CDR3 nucleotides read TGCGCCAGCAGCGTTCGACAGGGGAACACTGAAGCTTTCTTT. Amino acid sequence: CASSVRQGNTEAFF.

In its sample, this clonotype was seen many times. The chain links TRBV7-9 to TRBJ2-5; D is unresolved. The germline CDR1 and CDR2 sequences are SEHNR and FQNEAQ (reference sequence). The CDR3 contains 12 residues. Deletions cut 2 bases from V and 3 bases from J, with 4 bases between. CDR3 in amino acids: CASSLIEETQYF. The DNA for the CDR3 is TGTGCCAGCAGCTTAATAGAAGAGACCCAGTACTTC.

This clonotype has just a few counts. The chain links TRBV5-1 to TRBJ2-7; 9 bases fit TRBD1. The V gene end was trimmed by 4 bases and the J gene end by 3 bases; junction bases not matched to a gene: 8. Germline-derived CDR1 and CDR2 are SGHRS and YFSETQ. This CDR3 has 15 residues. The CDR3, as DNA: TGCGCCAGCAGCACTGGGACAGGGCTAATCTACGAGCAGTACTTC. Amino acids: CASSTGTGLIYEQYF. Complete variable domain (other parts from reference TRBV5-1 and TRBJ2-7): KAGVTQTPRYLIKTRGQQVTLSCSPISGHRSVSWYQQTPGQGLQFLFEYFSETQRNKGNFPGRFSGRQFSNSRSEMNVSTLELGDSALYLCASSTGTGLIYEQYFGPGTRLTVT.

This clonotype was seen repeatedly, ten times or more. V is TRBV21-1 and J is TRBJ1-2. TRBV21-1 is flagged as a pseudogene. The CDR3 runs to 10 residues. The CDR3 is CASRGYGYTF. The DNA for the CDR3 is TGTGCCAGCAGGGGCTATGGCTACACCTTC.

This clonotype was counted between two and nine times. The chain is built from TRBV6-2 or TRBV6-3 and TRBJ2-1, with 8 bases matching TRBD2. Trimming took 6 bases from V and 6 from J; bases not matched to a gene: 10. The CDR3 extends over 15 amino acids. Looked up from germline, CDR1 is MNHEY and CDR2 is SVGEGT. CDR3 nucleotide sequence: TGTGCCAGCAGAGCCCGGGGGGGCTCGTTCAATGAGCAGTTCTTC. Translated, it gives CASRARGGSFNEQFF.

The V gene is TRBV7-2, the J gene TRBJ2-3; a weak D match, TRBD2 (5 bases). Trimming shortened V by 7 bases and J by 8 bases, and 13 bases separated the two germline ends. CDR3 length: 12 amino acids. Germline V gene data show CDR1 as SGHTA and CDR2 as FQGNSA. CDR3 bases: TGTGCCAGCACCGGCACGGCGGGTACGCAGTATTTT. Residues: CASTGTAGTQYF.